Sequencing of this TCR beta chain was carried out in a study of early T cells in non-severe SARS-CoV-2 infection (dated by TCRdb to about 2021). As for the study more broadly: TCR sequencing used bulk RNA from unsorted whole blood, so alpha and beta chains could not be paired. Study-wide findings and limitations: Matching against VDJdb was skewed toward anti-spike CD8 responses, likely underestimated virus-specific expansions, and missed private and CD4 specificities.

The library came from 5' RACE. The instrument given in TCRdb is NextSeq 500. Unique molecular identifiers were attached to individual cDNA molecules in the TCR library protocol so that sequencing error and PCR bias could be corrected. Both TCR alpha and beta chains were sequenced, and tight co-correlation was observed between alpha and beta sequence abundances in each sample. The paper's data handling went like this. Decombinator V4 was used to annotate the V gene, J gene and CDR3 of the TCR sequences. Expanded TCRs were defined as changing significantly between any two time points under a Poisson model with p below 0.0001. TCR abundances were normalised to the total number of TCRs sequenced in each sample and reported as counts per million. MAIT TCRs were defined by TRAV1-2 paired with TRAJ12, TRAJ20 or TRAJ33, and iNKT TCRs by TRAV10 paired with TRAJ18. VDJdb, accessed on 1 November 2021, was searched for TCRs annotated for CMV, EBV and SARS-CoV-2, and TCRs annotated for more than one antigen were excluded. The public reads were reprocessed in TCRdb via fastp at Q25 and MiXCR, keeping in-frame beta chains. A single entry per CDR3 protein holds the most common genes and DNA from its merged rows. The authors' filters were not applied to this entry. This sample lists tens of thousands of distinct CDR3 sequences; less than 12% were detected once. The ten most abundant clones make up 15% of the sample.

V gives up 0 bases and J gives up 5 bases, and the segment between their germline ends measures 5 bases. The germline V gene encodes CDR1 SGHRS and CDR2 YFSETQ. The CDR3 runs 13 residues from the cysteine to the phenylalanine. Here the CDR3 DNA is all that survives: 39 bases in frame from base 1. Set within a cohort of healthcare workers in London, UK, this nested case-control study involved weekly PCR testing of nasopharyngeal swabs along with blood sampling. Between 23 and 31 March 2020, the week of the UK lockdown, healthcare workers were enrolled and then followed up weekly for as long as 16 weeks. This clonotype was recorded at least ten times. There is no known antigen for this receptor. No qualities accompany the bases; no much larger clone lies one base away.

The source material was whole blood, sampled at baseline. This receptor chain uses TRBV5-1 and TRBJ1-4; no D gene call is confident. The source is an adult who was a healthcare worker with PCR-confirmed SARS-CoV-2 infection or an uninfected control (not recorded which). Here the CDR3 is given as CASSLAQNEKLFF. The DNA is TGCGCCAGCAGCTTGGCTCAGAATGAAAAACTGTTTTTT.